These T cell receptor beta chains were read from a single sample in a study of blood T cell repertoires in COVID-19. Sequenced by immunoSEQ multiplex PCR; TCRdb stores in-frame clones only, minus some. Of 150,000 to 200,000 clones in the sample, approximately 92% were seen once. Sequencing was performed on PBMCs or T cells enriched from blood (not recorded which). Receptor source: a woman aged 35 to 49 with acute COVID-19. The CDR3 runs from the conserved cysteine through the conserved F or W. D genes are given only for firm matches. Size is stated for part of the rows, as once, few or many counts, or as a class when the clone is expanded.

CDR3nt	CDR3aa	v_gene	d_gene	j_gene	abundance
TGTGCCAGCAGGGGGCCGGAAAAACTGTTTTTT	CASRGPEKLFF	TRBV2	.	TRBJ1-4	.
TGTGCCAGCAGCTTAGTGCCCAGGGAGGCGAATGAGCAGTTCTTC	CASSLVPREANEQFF	TRBV7-2	.	TRBJ2-1	.
TGTGCCAGCAGCTCGCGGGGGAGCGGGGAGCTGTTTTTT	CASSSRGSGELFF	TRBV5-5	TRBD2	TRBJ2-2	.
TGTGCCAGCAGCCGAGAGATGAACACTGAAGCTTTCTTT	CASSREMNTEAFF	TRBV7-2	.	TRBJ1-1	.
TGTGCCAGCAAGTTGACGCCGGGGAAGGACTATGGCTACACCTTC	CASKLTPGKDYGYTF	TRBV7-2	.	TRBJ1-2	.
TGTGCCAGCAGCTCGACTAGCGGGAGGGCCAGGTCAGAGACCCAGTACTTC	CASSSTSGRARSETQYF	TRBV11-2	TRBD2	TRBJ2-5	.
TGTGCCAGCTCACCAACGGCGGGGGGGACCACAGATACGCAGTATTTT	CASSPTAGGTTDTQYF	TRBV18	TRBD2	TRBJ2-3	.
TGTGCCACCAGTGATGCGGACAGGGACACCGGGGAGCTGTTTTTT	CATSDADRDTGELFF	TRBV24-1	TRBD1	TRBJ2-2	many
TGTGCCAGCAGCTTTACTAGCGCCTACGAGCAGTACTTC	CASSFTSAYEQYF	TRBV7-8	TRBD2	TRBJ2-7	.
TGTGCCAGCAGCGTAAATGTAGGGGGCGGGGAGCTGTTTTTT	CASSVNVGGGELFF	TRBV9	.	TRBJ2-2	.
TGTGCCAGCTCGCACGACAGGGGGATGGACACTGAAGCTTTCTTT	CASSHDRGMDTEAFF	TRBV18	TRBD1	TRBJ1-1	few
TGTGCCAGCAGTGCGCCTTCAGGGGTTGCTGGAAACACCATATATTTT	CASSAPSGVAGNTIYF	TRBV28	.	TRBJ1-3	.
TGTGCCAGCAGTTTATGGGCAACAGGGGCGGAGGGCTACACCTTC	CASSLWATGAEGYTF	TRBV27	TRBD1	TRBJ1-2	.
TGTGCCACCAGTGAAAGTAGCGGACCCTACAATGAGCAGTTCTTC	CATSESSGPYNEQFF	TRBV24-1	.	TRBJ2-1	.
TGCGCCAGCAGCCCGCGGACAGGGGACTATGGCTACACCTTC	CASSPRTGDYGYTF	TRBV5-1	TRBD1	TRBJ1-2	few
TGTGCCAGCAGTCCATCCAGGGATGGCTACACCTTC	CASSPSRDGYTF	TRBV12-3/TRBV12-4	.	TRBJ1-2	.
TGTGCCAGCAGCTTGGCGCGGACAGGGAACGCAGATACGCAGTATTTT	CASSLARTGNADTQYF	TRBV5-4	TRBD1	TRBJ2-3	.
TGTGCCAGCAGCTTAGTGGGGGGGCTTTCGTCAGATACGCAGTATTTT	CASSLVGGLSSDTQYF	TRBV7-8	.	TRBJ2-3	.
TGTGCCAGTAGTATAGGCCGGGGGTTCTACGAGCAGTACTTC	CASSIGRGFYEQYF	TRBV19	.	TRBJ2-7	.
TGTGCCAGCACCCTAGGACTAGCGGGGGGTCGCGAGCAGTACTTC	CASTLGLAGGREQYF	TRBV6-5	TRBD2	TRBJ2-7	few
TGTGCCACCAAGGGGGTTGAAGCTTTCTTT	CATKGVEAFF	TRBV2	.	TRBJ1-1	.
TGTGCCAGCAGTGAACCCCGGGGGAGACGAGGAGAAAAACTGTTTTTT	CASSEPRGRRGEKLFF	TRBV25-1	.	TRBJ1-4	.
TGTGCCAGCAGGAGGGACAAACCCACAGATACGCAGTATTTT	CASRRDKPTDTQYF	TRBV28	.	TRBJ2-3	once
TGTGCCAGCAGCCAAGGTCCCTCTGGGAGCTATTCCCGCCAAGAGACCCAGTACTTC	CASSQGPSGSYSRQETQYF	TRBV4-2	.	TRBJ2-5	.
TGTGCCAGCAGTCTAGGTCGCTCCTATAATTCACCCCTCCACTTT	CASSLGRSYNSPLHF	TRBV27	.	TRBJ1-6	.
TGTGCCATCAGCCTAGCCGAAGAAAGGCTCAATGAGCAGTTCTTC	CAISLAEERLNEQFF	TRBV10-3	.	TRBJ2-1	.
TGTGCCAGCAGCCAAGGTGGTGCAGGGGGCGCGGCTGAAGCTTTCTTT	CASSQGGAGGAAEAFF	TRBV3-1/TRBV3-2	TRBD1	TRBJ1-1	once
TGTGCCAGCAGCTTCCTTAATCAGCCCCAGCATTTT	CASSFLNQPQHF	TRBV27	.	TRBJ1-5	.
TGTGCCAGCAGCTCAGCGGGAGGTAATCTTGCCTACGAGCAGTACTTC	CASSSAGGNLAYEQYF	TRBV5-4	TRBD2	TRBJ2-7	.
TGTGCCAGCAGCCAACCCCGGGGGAAAGAGACCCAGTACTTC	CASSQPRGKETQYF	TRBV3-1/TRBV3-2	.	TRBJ2-5	.
TGTGCCAGCACTAAGGGGCAGCTGAACACTGAAGCTTTCTTT	CASTKGQLNTEAFF	TRBV2	.	TRBJ1-1	.
TGTGCCAGCAGCCCCCCCCTAGGAAACACCATATATTTT	CASSPPLGNTIYF	TRBV11-2	.	TRBJ1-3	.
TGTGCCAGCAGTCCACGGACTAGCGGGAGAGACACAGATACGCAGTATTTT	CASSPRTSGRDTDTQYF	TRBV6-6	TRBD2	TRBJ2-3	.
TGTGCCAGCAGTCGGGACAGGGGGGCGGTCGAGCAGTACTTC	CASSRDRGAVEQYF	TRBV27	TRBD1	TRBJ2-7	.
TGTGCCAGCAGCCCGGGAAAGGCAGATACGCAGTATTTT	CASSPGKADTQYF	TRBV13	.	TRBJ2-3	.
TGCAGCGCCCAACAGGGCTTGGACTCACCCCTCCACTTT	CSAQQGLDSPLHF	TRBV29-1	.	TRBJ1-6	.
TGTGCCAGCAGCTTAGCCTCTTACCAAGAGACCCAGTACTTC	CASSLASYQETQYF	TRBV7-9	.	TRBJ2-5	.
TGTGCCACCAGCGCCTCGGGGGTCAGAGAAGAGAACACTGAAGCTTTCTTT	CATSASGVREENTEAFF	TRBV24-1	.	TRBJ1-1	medium-sized
TGTGCCAGCTCACCAATGGCGGGGGCGCATACCACTGAAGCTTTCTTT	CASSPMAGAHTTEAFF	TRBV18	.	TRBJ1-1	.
TGCGCCAGCAGCCCGGACAGGGGGCGCGTCAATGAGCAGTTCTTC	CASSPDRGRVNEQFF	TRBV5-1	TRBD1	TRBJ2-1	.
TGTGCCACCAGTGGGGACTTACATAGGGAAAACACCATATATTTT	CATSGDLHRENTIYF	TRBV24-1	.	TRBJ1-3	.
TGCGCCAGCAGCTTGGTCGGGGTGAACACTGAAGCTTTCTTT	CASSLVGVNTEAFF	TRBV5-1	.	TRBJ1-1	.
TGTGCCAGTAGGGCTCCCGGACAGGGATACACCGGGGAGCTGTTTTTT	CASRAPGQGYTGELFF	TRBV19	TRBD1	TRBJ2-2	.
TGTGCCAGCAGGGGCCCCGCTAACTATGGCTACACCTTC	CASRGPANYGYTF	TRBV25-1	.	TRBJ1-2	.
TGTGCCAGCAGTTACCCAGGGGCCGGGAACACTGAAGCTTTCTTT	CASSYPGAGNTEAFF	TRBV6-5	.	TRBJ1-1	.
TGTGCCAGCAGTGAATCCGGTCAGCCCCAGCATTTT	CASSESGQPQHF	TRBV2	.	TRBJ1-5	.
TGCGCCAGCAGCCAAGTGCTTGGGGCGGGGAATCAGCCCCAGCATTTT	CASSQVLGAGNQPQHF	TRBV4-3	.	TRBJ1-5	.
TGTGCCAGCAGCTTAGGGGCCCCGGGGGCCGGGGAGCTGTTTTTT	CASSLGAPGAGELFF	TRBV7-2	.	TRBJ2-2	.
TGTGCCAGCAGCCCCGGGACAGAGGACAATCAGCCCCAGCATTTT	CASSPGTEDNQPQHF	TRBV7-2	TRBD1	TRBJ1-5	few
TGTGCCAGTAGTTCCCGTGTCGGGGGAGCCACTAGCGGGAGGACCGAGACCCAGTACTTC	CASSSRVGGATSGRTETQYF	TRBV19	TRBD2	TRBJ2-5	.
TGTGCCAGTAGTATGGGGACTAGCGGGAGAAGAGACCAAGAGACCCAGTACTTC	CASSMGTSGRRDQETQYF	TRBV19	TRBD2	TRBJ2-5	.
TGTGCTAGTGGTTTGGTACATCCCGGGAGGGCTTACGAGCAGTACTTC	CASGLVHPGRAYEQYF	TRBV12-5	TRBD2	TRBJ2-7	.
TGTGCCAGCAGCTCGCGGGTCGCCGGGGAGCTGTTTTTT	CASSSRVAGELFF	TRBV5-4	.	TRBJ2-2	.